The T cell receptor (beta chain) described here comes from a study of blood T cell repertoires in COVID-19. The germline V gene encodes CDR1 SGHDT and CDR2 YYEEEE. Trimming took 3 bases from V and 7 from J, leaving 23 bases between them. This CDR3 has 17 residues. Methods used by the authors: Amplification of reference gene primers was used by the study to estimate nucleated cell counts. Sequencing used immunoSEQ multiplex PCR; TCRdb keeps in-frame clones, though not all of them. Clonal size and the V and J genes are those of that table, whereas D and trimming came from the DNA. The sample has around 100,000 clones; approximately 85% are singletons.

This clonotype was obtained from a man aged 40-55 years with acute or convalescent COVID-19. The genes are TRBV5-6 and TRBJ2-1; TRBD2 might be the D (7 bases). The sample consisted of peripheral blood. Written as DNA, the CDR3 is TGTGCCAGCAGCTCTGGGGCTGTTTGGGGGGGCCGGAATGAGCAGTTCTTC. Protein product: CASSSGAVWGGRNEQFF.